A single sample gave rise to the 18 T cell receptor beta chains below, sequenced in a study of identical twins' blood T cells. TCRdb re-called the 5' RACE reads through MiXCR, storing one row per CDR3 protein. Of around 380,000 distinct CDR3 sequences detected, 28% appear once; the ten largest clones hold 6% to 7%. Specimen: PBMCs. These receptors all stem from a woman aged 18-55 years in good health.

This clonotype came up many times. This rearrangement joins TRBV3-1 to TRBJ1-1, with D hard to call. The CDR3 covers 15 residues. The V gene's germline CDR1 is LGHDT and CDR2 YNNKEL (reference sequence). V shed 4 bases and J shed 4 bases, with 16 bases lying between them. The CDR3 DNA reads TGTGCCAGCAGCCCGCGGAGAGGGCGAAGCACTGAAGCTTTCTTT. Translating gives CASSPRRGRSTEAFF. Combining the CDR3 with reference TRBV3-1 and TRBJ1-1 gives the whole variable domain DTAVSQTPKYLVTQMGNDKSIKCEQNLGHDTMYWYKQDSKKFLKIMFSYNNKELIINETVPNRFSPKSPDKAHLNLHINSLELGDSAVYFCASSPRRGRSTEAFFGQGTRLTVV.

Of note for this clonotype: A junction boundary mismatches the germline segment, possibly from a read error. The CDR3 sequence: CASSEWANGQFF. The CDR3 coding sequence is TGTGCCAGCAGTGAGTGGGCGAATGGGCAGTTCTTC. V is TRBV25-1 and J is TRBJ2-1; no firm D call. Germline V gene lookup returns CDR1 MGHDK and CDR2 SYGVNS. This CDR3 contains 12 residues.

The gene calls are TRBV29-1 and TRBJ1-2; D ambiguous. Germline CDR1 is SQVTM and CDR2 is ANQGSEA. Trimming left V 2 bases short and J 2 bases short, with 6 bases between. The CDR3 spans 12 residues. DNA for the CDR3: TGCAGCGTTGAATTCCAGAACTATGGCTACACCTTC. It encodes CSVEFQNYGYTF.

This chain links TRBV7-6 with TRBJ1-1; D gene unclear. CDR3 length equals 13 residues. The germline V gene has CDR1 SGHVS and CDR2 FNYEAQ. With 2 bases removed from V and 4 bases from J, the gap between germline ends came to 8 bases. The CDR3 nucleotides read TGTGCCAGCAGCTTAATGGATTTCACTGAAGCTTTCTTT. The encoded protein is CASSLMDFTEAFF. Complete variable domain (other parts from reference TRBV7-6 and TRBJ1-1): GAGVSQSPRYKVTKRGQDVALRCDPISGHVSLYWYRQALGQGPEFLTYFNYEAQQDKSGLPNDRFSAERPEGSISTLTIQRTEQRDSAMYRCASSLMDFTEAFFGQGTRLTVV.

The chain is built from TRBV18 and TRBJ2-1, with D unresolved. Trimming removed 2 bases from V and 8 bases from J, with 4 bases in between. In germline, CDR1 is KGHSH, CDR2 LQKENI. The CDR3 is made up of 11 amino acids. DNA for the CDR3: TGTGCCAGCTCACCAAGTGATGAGCAGTTCTTC. Protein product: CASSPSDEQFF.

This clonotype was seen a few times. The chain uses TRBV9 and TRBJ1-2, with TRBD1 identical over 7 bases. V lost 3 bases to trimming and J lost 4 bases; unmatched junction nucleotides: 6. CDR1 and CDR2 from the germline V gene are SGDLS and YYNGEE. The CDR3 sequence is 14 residues long. For the CDR3, the DNA is TGTGCCAGCAGCGGGGGGTCAGGGGGCTATGGCTACACCTTC. Amino acids: CASSGGSGGYGYTF.

This clonotype has ten or more counts. The chain employs TRBV12-3 or TRBV12-4 and TRBJ2-3; a possible D gene is TRBD1 (5 bases). V lost 5 bases and J lost 15, with 15 bases in between. This CDR3 is 11 amino acids long. The CDR3 nucleotides are TGTGCCAGCAGTAACAGGTTAATTGAATATTTT. Its translation is CASSNRLIEYF.

About this clonotype itself: A much larger clone differs by one base, so this may be a read error. This chain joins TRBV6-2 or TRBV6-3 and TRBJ1-5; D gene ambiguous. The CDR3 loop spans 13 amino acids. Germline V lookup: CDR1 MNHEY, CDR2 SVGEGT. The DNA for the CDR3 is TGTGCCGGCAGTTACAGCATTTACCAGCCCCAGCATTTT. Translation gives CAGSYSIYQPQHF.

The chain has TRBV20-1 and TRBJ2-7; D perhaps matches TRBD2 (6 bases). CDR3 length: 17 residues. Germline V gene data show CDR1 as DFQATT and CDR2 as SNEGSKA (reference sequence). V lost 3 bases to trimming and J lost 0 bases, with 21 bases between them. DNA of the CDR3: TGCAGTGCTAGGGGGCTAGCGAATTACCAAAGCTCCTACGAGCAGTACTTC. Encoded protein: CSARGLANYQSSYEQYF.

In DNA, the CDR3 is TGTGCCAGCGGAGGAGTTTCATTCGCTAACTATGGCTACACCTTC. Amino acid sequence: CASGGVSFANYGYTF. The genes are TRBV5-6 and TRBJ1-2; D remains ambiguous. The CDR3 is 15 amino acids. Between the trimmed V and J ends, which lost 7 bases and 0 bases, there was a span of 16 bases. Germline V gene data show CDR1 as SGHDT and CDR2 as YYEEEE.

There are many counts of this clonotype. The chain recombines TRBV12-3 or TRBV12-4 with TRBJ2-1, with D perhaps assigned TRBD1 or TRBD2 (6 bases each). This CDR3 comprises 13 residues. V was pared by 6 bases and J by 8 bases, with 14 bases between. The CDR3 here is CASRVGGLHEQFF. CDR3 nucleotide sequence: TGTGCCAGCAGGGTGGGGGGCTTGCATGAGCAGTTCTTC.

The chain joins TRBV9 to TRBJ2-5; the D is unclear. Germline V gives CDR1 SGDLS, CDR2 YYNGEE. The CDR3 loop spans 15 amino acids. V was clipped by 4 bases and J by 5 bases, with 18 bases between them. The CDR3 DNA sequence: TGTGCCAGCAGCCCAACCGGTTACTACGGGGAGACCCAGTACTTC. It translates to CASSPTGYYGETQYF.

This clonotype was recorded a few times. The chain has TRBV5-4 and TRBJ1-1; 7 bases line up with TRBD1. The J segment lost 2 bases and the V segment lost 2 bases, leaving 6 bases of the junction unmatched. The CDR3 spans 15 residues. CDR1 SGHNT and CDR2 YYREEE come from the germline V gene (reference sequence). The CDR3 is CASSFPDRENTEAFF. The CDR3 DNA is TGTGCCAGCAGCTTTCCCGACAGGGAAAACACTGAAGCTTTCTTT.

The table lists this clonotype with a few counts. The rearrangement links TRBV20-1 to TRBJ2-7, with D possibly being TRBD1 (5 bases). This CDR3 has 15 residues. Germline V lookup: CDR1 DFQATT, CDR2 SNEGSKA (reference sequence). The V end was cut by 6 bases, the J end by 3 bases, with 21 bases between. In nucleotides, the CDR3 is TGCAGTGCCGCCGACCCTCGGACATCGAACTACGAGCAGTACTTC. It specifies CSAADPRTSNYEQYF.

This sequence joins TRBV19 and TRBJ1-5, with D hard to call. The CDR3 spans 15 residues. Trimming shortened V by 2 bases and J by 1 base, and 9 bases separated the two germline ends. Germline CDR1 and CDR2: LNHDA and SQIVND (reference sequence). Here the CDR3 reads CASSIPPGSNQPQHF. As DNA, the CDR3 is TGTGCCAGTAGTATACCCCCCGGGAGCAATCAGCCCCAGCATTTT.

DNA of the CDR3: TGCAGTGCCGACGCACAGGGAGCTGGAAACACCATATATTTT. It specifies CSADAQGAGNTIYF. The chain has TRBV20-1 and TRBJ1-3; possible D gene TRBD1, 6 bases. The germline V gene has CDR1 DFQATT and CDR2 SNEGSKA (reference sequence). The CDR3 covers 14 residues. The V gene lost 6 bases and the J gene lost 2 bases, with 14 bases spanning the gap.

This clonotype was seen a single time. Since a much larger clone is just one base distant, this may be a read error. This likely comes from a read error, as the CDR3 has no conserved phenylalanine or tryptophan at its end. The J gene is TRBJ1-1, the V gene TRBV6-1, with a possible D match to TRBD1 (6 bases). This CDR3 contains 15 residues. Between the trimmed V and J ends, which lost 2 bases and 3 bases, there was a span of 13 bases. The germline V gene has CDR1 MNHNS and CDR2 SASEGT. CDR3 region: CASSEYRAMDTEAFS. The CDR3 DNA reads TGTGCCAGCAGTGAATACAGGGCCATGGACACTGAAGCTTTCTCT.

This rearrangement joins TRBV7-2 to TRBJ2-6, with D uncertain. Trimming removed 8 bases from V and 4 bases from J, with 9 bases in between. The CDR3 runs 13 residues. The V gene's germline CDR1 is SGHTA and CDR2 FQGNSA. The CDR3 protein is CASDLWGANVLTF. Written as DNA, the CDR3 is TGTGCCAGCGATTTGTGGGGGGCCAACGTCCTGACTTTC.